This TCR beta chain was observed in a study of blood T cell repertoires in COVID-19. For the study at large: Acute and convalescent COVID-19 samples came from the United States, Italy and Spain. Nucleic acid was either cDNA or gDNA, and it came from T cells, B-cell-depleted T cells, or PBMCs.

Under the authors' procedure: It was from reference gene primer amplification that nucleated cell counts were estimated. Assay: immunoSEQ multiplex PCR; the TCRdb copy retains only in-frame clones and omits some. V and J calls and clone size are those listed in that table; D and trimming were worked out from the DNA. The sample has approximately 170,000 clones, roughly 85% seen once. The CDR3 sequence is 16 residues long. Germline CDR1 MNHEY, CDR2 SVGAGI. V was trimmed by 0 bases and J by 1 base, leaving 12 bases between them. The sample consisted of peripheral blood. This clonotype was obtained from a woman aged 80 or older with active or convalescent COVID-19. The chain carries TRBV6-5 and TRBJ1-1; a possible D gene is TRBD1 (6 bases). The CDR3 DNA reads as TGTGCCAGCAGTTACTCGCTTGGGACACCGAACACTGAAGCTTTCTTT. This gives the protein CASSYSLGTPNTEAFF.